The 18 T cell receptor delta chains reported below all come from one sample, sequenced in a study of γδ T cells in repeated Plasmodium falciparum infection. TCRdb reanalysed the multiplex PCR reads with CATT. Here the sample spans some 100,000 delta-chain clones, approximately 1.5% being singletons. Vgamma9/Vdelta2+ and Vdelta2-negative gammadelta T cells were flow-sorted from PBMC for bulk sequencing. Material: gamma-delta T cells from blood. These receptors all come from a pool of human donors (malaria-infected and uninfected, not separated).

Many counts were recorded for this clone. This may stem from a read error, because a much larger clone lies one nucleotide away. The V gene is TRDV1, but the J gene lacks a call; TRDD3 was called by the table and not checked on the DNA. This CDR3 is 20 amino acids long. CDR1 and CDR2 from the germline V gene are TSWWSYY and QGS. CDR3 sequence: CALGERALGMWDTYTDKLIF. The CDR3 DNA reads TGTGCTCTTGGGGAACGGGCGTTAGGGATGTGGGATACGTATACCGATAAACTAATCTTT.

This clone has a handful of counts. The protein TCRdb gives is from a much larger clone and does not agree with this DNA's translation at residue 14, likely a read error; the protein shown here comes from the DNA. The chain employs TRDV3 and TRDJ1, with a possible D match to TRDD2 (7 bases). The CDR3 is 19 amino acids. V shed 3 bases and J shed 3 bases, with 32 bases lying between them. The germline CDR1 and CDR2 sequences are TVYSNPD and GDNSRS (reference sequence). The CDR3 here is CALHRYFLRGGRVADKLIF. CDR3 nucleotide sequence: TGTGCCTTACATAGATATTTCCTACGTGGGGGCCGGGTCGCCGATAAACTCATCTTT.

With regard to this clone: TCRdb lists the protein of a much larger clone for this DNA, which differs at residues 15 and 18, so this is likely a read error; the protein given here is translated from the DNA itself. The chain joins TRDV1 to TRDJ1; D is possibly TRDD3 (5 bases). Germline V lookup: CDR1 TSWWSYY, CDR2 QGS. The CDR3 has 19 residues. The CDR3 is CALGGLSRSGALYTVKLTF. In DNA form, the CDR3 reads TGTGCTCTTGGGGGACTCTCGAGGTCGGGGGCCCTGTACACCGTTAAACTCACCTTT.

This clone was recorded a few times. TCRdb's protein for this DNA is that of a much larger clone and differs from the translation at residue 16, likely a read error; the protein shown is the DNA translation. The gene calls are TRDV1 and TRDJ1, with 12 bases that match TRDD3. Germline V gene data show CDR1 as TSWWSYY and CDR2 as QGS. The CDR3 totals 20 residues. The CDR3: CALGDRRAGGYELYTGKLIF. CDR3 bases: TGTGCTCTTGGGGACCGGAGAGCTGGGGGATACGAGTTGTACACCGGTAAACTCATCTTT.

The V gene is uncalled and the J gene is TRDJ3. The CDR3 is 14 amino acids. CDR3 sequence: CAITSSWDTRQMFF. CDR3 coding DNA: TGCGCGATAACCAGCTCCTGGGACACCCGACAGATGTTTTTC.

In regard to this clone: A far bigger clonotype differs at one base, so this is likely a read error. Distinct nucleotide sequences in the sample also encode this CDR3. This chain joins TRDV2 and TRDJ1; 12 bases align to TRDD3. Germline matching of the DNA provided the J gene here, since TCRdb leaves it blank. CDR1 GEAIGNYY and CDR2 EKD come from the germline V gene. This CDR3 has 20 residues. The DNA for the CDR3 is TGCGCCTGTGACACCGTGTTCCTGGGGGATACGCAGATTCATACCGATAAACTCATCTTT. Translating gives CACDTVFLGDTQIHTDKLIF.

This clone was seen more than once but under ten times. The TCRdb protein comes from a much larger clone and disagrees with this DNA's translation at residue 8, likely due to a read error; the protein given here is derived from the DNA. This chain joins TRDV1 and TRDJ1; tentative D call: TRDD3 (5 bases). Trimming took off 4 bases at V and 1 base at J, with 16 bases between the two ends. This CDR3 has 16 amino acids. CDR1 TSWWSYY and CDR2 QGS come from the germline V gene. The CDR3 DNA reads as TGTGCTCTTGGGGGCGTAAAGGAGGATATCACCGATAAACTCATCTTT. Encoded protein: CALGGVKEDITDKLIF.

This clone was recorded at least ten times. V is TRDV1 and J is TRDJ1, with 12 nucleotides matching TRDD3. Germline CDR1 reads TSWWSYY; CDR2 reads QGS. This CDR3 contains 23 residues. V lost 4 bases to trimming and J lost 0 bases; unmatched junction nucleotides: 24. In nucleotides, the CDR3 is TGTGCTCTTGGGGTGTGGACCGCGGTAAGATACTGGGGGATACAGGGGTACACCGATAAACTCATCTTT. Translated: CALGVWTAVRYWGIQGYTDKLIF.

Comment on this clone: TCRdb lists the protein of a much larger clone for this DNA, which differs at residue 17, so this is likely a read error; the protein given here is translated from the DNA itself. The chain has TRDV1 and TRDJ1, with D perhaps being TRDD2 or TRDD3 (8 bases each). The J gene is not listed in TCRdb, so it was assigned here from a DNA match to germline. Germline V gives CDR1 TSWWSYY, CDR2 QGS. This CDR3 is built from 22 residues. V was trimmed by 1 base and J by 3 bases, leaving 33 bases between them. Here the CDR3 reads CALGEPGLPRGYPSFYADKLIF. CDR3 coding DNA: TGTGCTCTTGGGGAACCCGGCCTTCCTAGGGGATACCCCTCGTTTTACGCCGATAAACTCATCTTT.

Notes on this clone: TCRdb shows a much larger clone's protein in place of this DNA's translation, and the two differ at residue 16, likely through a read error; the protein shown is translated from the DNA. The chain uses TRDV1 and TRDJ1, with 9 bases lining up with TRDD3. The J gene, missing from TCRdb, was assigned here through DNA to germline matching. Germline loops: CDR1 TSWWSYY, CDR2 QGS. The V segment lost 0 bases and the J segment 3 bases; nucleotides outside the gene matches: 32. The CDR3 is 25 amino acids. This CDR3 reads CALGELWAFLRSTGGRQGEADKLIF. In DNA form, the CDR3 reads TGTGCTCTTGGGGAACTATGGGCGTTCCTACGTTCCACTGGGGGAAGACAGGGGGAGGCCGATAAACTCATCTTT.

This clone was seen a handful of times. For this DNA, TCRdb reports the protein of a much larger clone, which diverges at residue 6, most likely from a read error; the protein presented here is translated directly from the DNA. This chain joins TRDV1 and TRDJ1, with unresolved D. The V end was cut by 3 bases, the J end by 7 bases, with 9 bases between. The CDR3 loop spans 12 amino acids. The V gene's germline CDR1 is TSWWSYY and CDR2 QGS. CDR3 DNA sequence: TGTGCTCTTGGGGATTGCCGGTGTAAACTCATCTTT. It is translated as CALGDCRCKLIF.

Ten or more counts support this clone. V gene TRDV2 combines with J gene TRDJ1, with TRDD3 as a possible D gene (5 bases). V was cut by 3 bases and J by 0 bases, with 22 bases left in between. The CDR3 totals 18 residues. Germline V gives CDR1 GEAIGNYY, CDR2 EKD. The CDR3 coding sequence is TGTGCCTGTGACGCCCTGGGAACCTCCTCCCGGTACACCGATAAACTCATCTTT. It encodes CACDALGTSSRYTDKLIF.

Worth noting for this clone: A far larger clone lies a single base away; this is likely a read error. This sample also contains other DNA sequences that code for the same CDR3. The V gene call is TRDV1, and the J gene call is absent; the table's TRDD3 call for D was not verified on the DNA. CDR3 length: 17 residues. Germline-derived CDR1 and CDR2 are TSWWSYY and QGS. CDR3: CALGEVGLFHRSDKLIF. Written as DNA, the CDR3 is TGTGCTCTTGGGGAAGTGGGACTCTTCCATCGATCCGATAAGCTCATCTTT.

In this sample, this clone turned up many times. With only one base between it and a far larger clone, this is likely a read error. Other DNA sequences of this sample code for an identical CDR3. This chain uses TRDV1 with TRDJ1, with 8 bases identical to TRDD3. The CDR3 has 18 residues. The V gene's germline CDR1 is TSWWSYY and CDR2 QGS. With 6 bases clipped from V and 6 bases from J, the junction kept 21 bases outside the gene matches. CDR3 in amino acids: CALGDRDGRGIIGYKLIF. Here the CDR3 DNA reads TGTGCTCTTGGAGACAGGGACGGAAGGGGGATAATCGGGTATAAACTCATCTTT.

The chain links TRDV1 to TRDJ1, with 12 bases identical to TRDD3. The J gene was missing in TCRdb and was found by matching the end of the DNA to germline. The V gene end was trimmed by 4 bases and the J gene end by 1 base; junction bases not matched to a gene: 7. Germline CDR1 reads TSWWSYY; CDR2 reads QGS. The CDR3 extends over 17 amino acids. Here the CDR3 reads CALGVYWGIHCTDKLIF. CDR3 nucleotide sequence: TGTGCTCTTGGGGTCTACTGGGGGATACATTGCACCGATAAACTCATCTTT.

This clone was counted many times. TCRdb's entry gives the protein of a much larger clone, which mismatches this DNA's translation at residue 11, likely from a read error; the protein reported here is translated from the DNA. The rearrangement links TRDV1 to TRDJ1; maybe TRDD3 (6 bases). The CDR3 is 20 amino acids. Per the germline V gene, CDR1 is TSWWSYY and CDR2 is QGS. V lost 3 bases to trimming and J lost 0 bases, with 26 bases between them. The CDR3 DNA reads TGTGCTCTTGGGGAGGCTAGGAGGCTGGGGAATCCTTGGTACACCGATAAACTCATCTTT. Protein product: CALGEARRLGNPWYTDKLIF.

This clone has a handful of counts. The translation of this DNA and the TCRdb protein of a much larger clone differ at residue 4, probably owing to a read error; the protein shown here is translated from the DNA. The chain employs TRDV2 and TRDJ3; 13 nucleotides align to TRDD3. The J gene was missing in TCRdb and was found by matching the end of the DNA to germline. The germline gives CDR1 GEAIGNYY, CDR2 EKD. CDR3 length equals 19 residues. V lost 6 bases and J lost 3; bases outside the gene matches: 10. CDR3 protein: CACIPVLGDTGWDTRQMFF. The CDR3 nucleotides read TGTGCCTGTATCCCCGTACTGGGGGATACGGGCTGGGACACCCGACAGATGTTTTTC.

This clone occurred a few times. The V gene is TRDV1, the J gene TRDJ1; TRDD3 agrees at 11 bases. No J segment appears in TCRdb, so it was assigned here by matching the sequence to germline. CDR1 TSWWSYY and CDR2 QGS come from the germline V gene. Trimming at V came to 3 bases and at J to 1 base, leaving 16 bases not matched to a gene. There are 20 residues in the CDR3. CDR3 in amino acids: CALGDPFGLGDTLCTDKLIF. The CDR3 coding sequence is TGTGCTCTTGGGGACCCATTCGGGCTGGGGGATACCCTGTGCACCGATAAACTCATCTTT.